The 20 T cell receptor beta chains below were found in one sample sequenced in a study of shared clonotypes between healthy human individuals. Data came from immunoSEQ multiplex PCR; TCRdb stores just in-frame clones and leaves some out. This sample has nearly 500,000 clones, with 76% found just once. The sequenced sample consisted of PBMCs. The receptors were sampled from a woman in her thirties or forties in good health. Some clones in this sample may be carry-over from other donors' samples.

The V call is TRBV6-5, the J call TRBJ1-3; D ambiguous. The CDR3 extends over 16 amino acids. Germline lookup yields CDR1 MNHEY and CDR2 SVGAGI. Trimming stripped 4 bases from V and 0 bases from J, with 13 bases between. The CDR3 protein is CASSSVLISSGNTIYF. CDR3 DNA: TGTGCCAGCAGTTCAGTATTAATAAGCTCTGGAAACACCATATATTTT.

This clone was counted only a few times. The identical CDR3 is also encoded by other nucleotide sequences in the sample. The rearrangement joins TRBV28 to TRBJ1-5; D is perhaps TRBD1 (6 bases). This CDR3 spans 14 amino acids. The germline V gene has CDR1 MDHEN and CDR2 SYDVKM. Trimming removed 2 bases from V and 5 bases from J, with 10 bases in between. The CDR3 loop is CASSLPGGYQPQHF. CDR3 in DNA: TGTGCCAGCAGTTTACCGGGGGGCTATCAGCCCCAGCATTTT.

This chain joins TRBV28 and TRBJ2-3; D may be TRBD1 (5 bases). The CDR3 is 15 residues long. Trimming left V 2 bases short and J 4 bases short, with 13 bases between. In germline, CDR1 is MDHEN, CDR2 SYDVKM. CDR3 residues: CASSLVGVLADTQYF. DNA of the CDR3: TGTGCCAGCAGTTTAGTAGGGGTTTTGGCAGATACGCAGTATTTT.

The chain has TRBV5-1 and TRBJ1-1; perhaps TRBD1 as D (5 bases). Germline V lookup: CDR1 SGHRS, CDR2 YFSETQ. This CDR3 has 15 residues. V was shortened by 2 bases and J by 5 bases, with 16 bases between the two germline ends. The CDR3 coding sequence is TGCGCCAGCAGCTTTAACGGGGCGGAGGGAACTGAAGCTTTCTTT. Its protein product is CASSFNGAEGTEAFF.

This clone was seen only once. The genes are TRBV5-1 and TRBJ1-2, with 9 bases matching TRBD1. Germline CDR1 reads SGHRS; CDR2 reads YFSETQ. The CDR3 is made up of 16 amino acids. The ends lost 4 bases at V and 3 bases at J; junction bases unmatched: 10. CDR3 amino acids: CASSRTTGGADYGYTF. In DNA, the CDR3 is TGCGCCAGCAGCCGTACTACAGGGGGCGCAGACTATGGCTACACCTTC.

The chain combines TRBV7-2 with TRBJ1-1; 7 bases align to TRBD1. With 6 bases clipped from V and 4 bases from J, the junction kept 8 bases outside the gene matches. Germline V CDR1 and CDR2: SGHTA, FQGNSA. The CDR3 loop spans 14 amino acids. The CDR3 sequence: CASRKQGSGTEAFF. CDR3 nucleotides: TGTGCCAGCAGGAAACAGGGGTCGGGCACTGAAGCTTTCTTT.

About this clone itself: Given a much more abundant clone one base away, this may be a read error. The chain couples TRBV29-1 to TRBJ1-2; 9 bases agree with TRBD1. The CDR3 has 13 amino acids. The V and J ends lost 7 bases and 4 bases, in that order; junction bases with no gene match: 7. Germline V gene lookup returns CDR1 SQVTM and CDR2 ANQGSEA. CDR3 DNA: TGCAGCGCGGGGGACAGGGATAGCTATGGCTACACCTTC. As protein: CSAGDRDSYGYTF.

The V call is TRBV5-5, the J call TRBJ2-7; D not certain. This CDR3 is 14 amino acids long. The germline CDR1 and CDR2 sequences are SGHKS and YYEKEE (reference sequence). Trimming removed 1 base at V and 2 bases at J, with 10 bases between. The CDR3 coding sequence is TGTGCCAGCAGCTTGAGTAGGGATACCTACGAGCAGTACTTC. It is translated as CASSLSRDTYEQYF.

The CDR3 spells CASSGGTVGYEQYF. In DNA form, the CDR3 reads TGTGCCAGCAGTGGAGGGACGGTCGGCTACGAGCAGTACTTC. V gene TRBV28 combines with J gene TRBJ2-7; D is perhaps TRBD2 (6 bases). V lost 5 bases and J lost 3, with 14 bases in between. Germline V lookup: CDR1 MDHEN, CDR2 SYDVKM. The CDR3 length is 14 residues. Combining the CDR3 with reference TRBV28 and TRBJ2-7 gives the whole variable domain DVKVTQSSRYLVKRTGEKVFLECVQDMDHENMFWYRQDPGLGLRLIYFSYDVKMKEKGDIPEGYSVSREKKERFSLILESASTNQTSMYLCASSGGTVGYEQYFGPGTRLTVT.

This chain uses TRBV7-3 with TRBJ2-7, with 8 bases lining up with TRBD2. This CDR3 is built from 12 residues. CDR1 is SGHTA, CDR2 FQGTGA, per germline. V was pared by 5 bases and J by 6 bases, with 3 bases of the junction left unmatched. This CDR3 is CASSIREGEQYF. In nucleotides, the CDR3 is TGTGCCAGCAGCATCCGGGAGGGCGAGCAGTACTTC.

The genes are TRBV19 and TRBJ1-3, with unresolved D. Germline values: CDR1 LNHDA, CDR2 SQIVND (reference sequence). The CDR3 runs 15 residues. The germline V and J ends were trimmed by 4 bases and 0 bases, with 10 bases remaining between them. This CDR3 reads CASSTTLNSGNTIYF. In DNA, the CDR3 is TGTGCCAGTAGTACCACCTTAAACTCTGGAAACACCATATATTTT.

This sequence joins TRBV27 and TRBJ2-7; 8 positions match TRBD1. The V gene's germline CDR1 is MNHEY and CDR2 SMNVEV (reference sequence). The CDR3 contains 13 residues. The junction had 7 bases not matched to a gene; V was cut back by 7 bases and J by 5 bases. The CDR3 nucleotides are TGTGCCAGCAAGAGGCAGGGGGCCAACGAGCAGTACTTC. Protein: CASKRQGANEQYF.

The chain couples TRBV6-4 to TRBJ2-3; D unclear. The germline CDR1 and CDR2 sequences are MRHNA and SNTAGT. CDR3 length equals 13 residues. V lost 4 bases and J lost 4, with 9 bases in between. DNA of the CDR3: TGTGCCAGCAGTGTTCCTTCCCCAGATACGCAGTATTTT. It codes for CASSVPSPDTQYF.

A few counts support this clone. J is TRBJ1-5 and V is TRBV10-2; weak D call: TRBD1 (5 bases). Germline CDR1 reads WSHSY; CDR2 reads SAAADI. Trimming left V 5 bases short and J 7 bases short, with 12 bases between. CDR3 size: 13 residues. In DNA, the CDR3 is TGCGCCAGCAGTATTGGAGGGGACCAGCCCCAGCATTTT. Translating it yields CASSIGGDQPQHF.

J is TRBJ1-5 and V is TRBV4-1; D uncertain. This CDR3 comprises 13 residues. With 3 bases removed from V and 7 bases from J, the gap between germline ends came to 10 bases. CDR1 and CDR2 from the germline V gene are MGHRA and YSYEKL. DNA for the CDR3: TGCGCCAGCAGCCACGGACCTGACCAGCCCCAGCATTTT. Translating it yields CASSHGPDQPQHF.

In this sample, this clone turned up a few times. This rearrangement joins TRBV27 to TRBJ2-1; D is unclear. Germline V CDR1 and CDR2: MNHEY, SMNVEV (reference sequence). The CDR3 covers 11 residues. Deletions cut 7 bases from V and 7 bases from J, with 8 bases between. The CDR3 here is CASNDVNEQFF. The CDR3 bases are TGTGCCAGCAATGACGTTAATGAGCAGTTCTTC.

J is TRBJ2-7 and V is TRBV6-5; D is possibly TRBD2 (5 bases). With 2 bases removed from V and 3 bases from J, the gap between germline ends came to 8 bases. Per the germline V gene, CDR1 is MNHEY and CDR2 is SVGAGI. The CDR3 is 13 amino acids. CDR3 amino acids: CASSYEGIYEQYF. The CDR3 nucleotides read TGTGCCAGCAGTTACGAGGGAATCTACGAGCAGTACTTC.

The CDR3 is CASSPAGGLGNEQFF. The CDR3 nucleotides read TGTGCCAGCAGCCCAGCGGGAGGGTTGGGCAATGAGCAGTTCTTC. J is TRBJ2-1 and V is TRBV5-4; 10 bases line up with TRBD2. Unmatched junction bases numbered 7, after V lost 4 bases and J lost 6 bases. This CDR3 has 15 amino acids. Germline lookup yields CDR1 SGHNT and CDR2 YYREEE (reference sequence).

Points on this clone: Distinct nucleotide sequences in the sample also encode this CDR3. The CDR3 region is CASSVGRGNSYEQYF. CDR3 bases: TGTGCCAGCAGCGTAGGACGGGGGAACTCCTACGAGCAGTACTTC. The gene calls are TRBV9 and TRBJ2-7; maybe TRBD2 (6 bases). The V gene lost 0 bases and the J gene lost 0 bases, with 10 bases spanning the gap. CDR1 is SGDLS and CDR2 is YYNGEE in the germline V gene. The CDR3 is 15 residues long.

This chain uses TRBV27 with TRBJ2-1; 8 bases align to TRBD1. This CDR3 contains 17 residues. Germline V gene data show CDR1 as MNHEY and CDR2 as SMNVEV (reference sequence). The J segment lost 7 bases and the V segment lost 4 bases, leaving 15 bases of the junction unmatched. The CDR3 protein is CASSYTITGGGRNEQFF. The DNA of the CDR3 is TGTGCCAGCAGTTACACCATTACAGGGGGAGGTAGGAATGAGCAGTTCTTC.